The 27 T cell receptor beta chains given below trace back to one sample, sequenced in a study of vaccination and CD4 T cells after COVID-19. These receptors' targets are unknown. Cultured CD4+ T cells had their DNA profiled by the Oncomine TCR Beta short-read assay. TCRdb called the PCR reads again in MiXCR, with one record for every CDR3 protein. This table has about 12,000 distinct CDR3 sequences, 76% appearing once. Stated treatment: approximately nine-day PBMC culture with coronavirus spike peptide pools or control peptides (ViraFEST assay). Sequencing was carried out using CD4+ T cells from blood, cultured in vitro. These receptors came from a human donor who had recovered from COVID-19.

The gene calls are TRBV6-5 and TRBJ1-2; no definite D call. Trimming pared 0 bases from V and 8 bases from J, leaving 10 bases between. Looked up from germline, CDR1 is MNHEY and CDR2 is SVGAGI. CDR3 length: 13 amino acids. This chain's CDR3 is CASSYSKGTGYTF. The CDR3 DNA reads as TGTGCCAGCAGTTACTCGAAAGGTACCGGCTACACCTTC.

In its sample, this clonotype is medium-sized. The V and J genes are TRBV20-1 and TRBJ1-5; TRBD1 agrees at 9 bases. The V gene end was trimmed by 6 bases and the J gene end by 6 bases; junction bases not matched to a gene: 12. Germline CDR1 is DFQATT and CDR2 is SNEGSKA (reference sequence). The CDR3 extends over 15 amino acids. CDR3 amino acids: CSAYGDRALVQPQHF. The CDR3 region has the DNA TGCAGTGCGTATGGGGACAGGGCCCTCGTTCAGCCCCAGCATTTT.

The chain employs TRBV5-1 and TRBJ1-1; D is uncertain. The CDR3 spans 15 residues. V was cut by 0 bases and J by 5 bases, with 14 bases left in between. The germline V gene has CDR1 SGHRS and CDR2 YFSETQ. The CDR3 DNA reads TGCGCCAGCAGCTTGGTGGCAACTATGGGGACTGAAGCTTTCTTT. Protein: CASSLVATMGTEAFF.

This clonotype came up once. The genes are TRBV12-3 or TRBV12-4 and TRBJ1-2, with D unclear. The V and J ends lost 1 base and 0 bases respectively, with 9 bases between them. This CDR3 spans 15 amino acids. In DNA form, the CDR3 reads TGTGCCAGCAGTTTAGAAGGCGGTACTAACTATGGCTACACCTTC. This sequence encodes CASSLEGGTNYGYTF.

The CDR3 DNA sequence: TGCAGTGCTAGACCCAGGGGGACTAGCGGGTACAATGAGCAGTTCTTC. The encoded protein is CSARPRGTSGYNEQFF. This chain links TRBV20-1 with TRBJ2-1; TRBD2 matches 12 bases. The germline CDR1 and CDR2 sequences are DFQATT and SNEGSKA (reference sequence). V lost 2 bases to trimming and J lost 4 bases; unmatched junction nucleotides: 6. The CDR3 consists of 16 residues.

The chain's CDR3 is CASSLAGGGYNEQFF. The CDR3 nucleotides read TGTGCCAGCAGTTTAGCGGGAGGTGGCTACAATGAGCAGTTCTTC. The rearrangement uses TRBV6-2 or TRBV6-3 and TRBJ2-1, with TRBD2 identical over 10 bases. Looked up from germline, CDR1 is MNHEY and CDR2 is SVGEGT. V lost 4 bases and J lost 3; bases outside the gene matches: 3. The CDR3 is 15 amino acids.

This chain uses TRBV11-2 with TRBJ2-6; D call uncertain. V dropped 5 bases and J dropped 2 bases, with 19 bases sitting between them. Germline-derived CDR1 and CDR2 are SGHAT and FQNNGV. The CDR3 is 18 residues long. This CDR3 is CASSAMPIGTPGANVLTF. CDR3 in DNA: TGTGCCAGCAGCGCCATGCCGATCGGTACTCCTGGGGCCAACGTCCTGACTTTC.

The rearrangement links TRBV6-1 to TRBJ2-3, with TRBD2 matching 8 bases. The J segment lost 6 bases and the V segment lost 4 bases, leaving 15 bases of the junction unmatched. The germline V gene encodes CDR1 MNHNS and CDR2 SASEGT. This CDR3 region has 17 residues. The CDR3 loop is CASSVWGSGTTRDTQYF. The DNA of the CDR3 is TGTGCCAGCAGTGTTTGGGGTAGCGGGACGACCCGGGATACGCAGTATTTT.

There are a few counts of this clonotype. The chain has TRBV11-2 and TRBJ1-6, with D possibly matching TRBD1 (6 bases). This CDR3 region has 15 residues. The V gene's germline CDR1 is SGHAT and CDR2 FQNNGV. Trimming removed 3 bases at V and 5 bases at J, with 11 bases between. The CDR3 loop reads CASSFGGLNNSPLHF. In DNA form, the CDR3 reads TGTGCCAGCAGCTTTGGGGGGCTGAATAATTCACCCCTCCACTTT.

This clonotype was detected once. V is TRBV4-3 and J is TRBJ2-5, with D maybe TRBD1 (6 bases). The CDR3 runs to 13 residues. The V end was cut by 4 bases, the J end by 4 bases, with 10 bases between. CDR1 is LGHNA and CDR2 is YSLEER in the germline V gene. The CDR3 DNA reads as TGCGCCAGCAGCCGAGACAGGAGAGAGACCCAGTACTTC. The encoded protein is CASSRDRRETQYF.

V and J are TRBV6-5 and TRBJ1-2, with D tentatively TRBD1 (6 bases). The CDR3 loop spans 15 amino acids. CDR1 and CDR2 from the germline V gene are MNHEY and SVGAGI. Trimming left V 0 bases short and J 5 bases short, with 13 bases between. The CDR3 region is CASSYSTGRTYGYTF. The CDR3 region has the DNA TGTGCCAGCAGTTACTCCACAGGGCGTACGTATGGCTACACCTTC.

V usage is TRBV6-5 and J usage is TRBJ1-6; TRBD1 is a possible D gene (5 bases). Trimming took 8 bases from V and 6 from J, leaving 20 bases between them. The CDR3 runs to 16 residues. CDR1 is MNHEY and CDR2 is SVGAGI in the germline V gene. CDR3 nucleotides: TGTGCCAGCCGTTCACAGGTTGTAGCATCTAATTCACCCCTCCACTTT. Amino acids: CASRSQVVASNSPLHF.

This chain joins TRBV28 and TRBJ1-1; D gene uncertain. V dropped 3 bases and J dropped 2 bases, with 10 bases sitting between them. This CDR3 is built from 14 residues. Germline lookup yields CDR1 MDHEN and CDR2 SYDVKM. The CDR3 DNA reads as TGTGCCAGCAGTTTGTTTCAGGAAAACACTGAAGCTTTCTTT. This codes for CASSLFQENTEAFF.

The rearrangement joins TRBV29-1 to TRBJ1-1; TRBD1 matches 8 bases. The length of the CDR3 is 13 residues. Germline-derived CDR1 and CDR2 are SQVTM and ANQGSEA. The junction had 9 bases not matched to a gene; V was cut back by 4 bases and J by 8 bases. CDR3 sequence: CSVGGPGGPEAFF. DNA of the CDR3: TGCAGCGTTGGCGGGCCAGGGGGCCCAGAAGCTTTCTTT.

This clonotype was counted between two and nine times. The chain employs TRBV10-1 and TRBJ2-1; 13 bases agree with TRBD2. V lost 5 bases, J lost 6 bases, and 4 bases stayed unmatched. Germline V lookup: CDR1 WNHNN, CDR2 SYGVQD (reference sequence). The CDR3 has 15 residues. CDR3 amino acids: CASSRGLAGANEQFF. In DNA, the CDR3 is TGCGCCAGCAGTCGTGGACTAGCGGGGGCCAATGAGCAGTTCTTC.

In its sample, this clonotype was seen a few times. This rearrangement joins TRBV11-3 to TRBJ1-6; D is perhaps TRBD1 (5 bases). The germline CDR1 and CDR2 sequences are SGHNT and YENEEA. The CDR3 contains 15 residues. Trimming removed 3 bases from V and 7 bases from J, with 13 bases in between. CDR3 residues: CASSFELGTNSPLHF. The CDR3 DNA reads TGTGCCAGCAGCTTCGAGCTGGGGACGAATTCACCCCTCCACTTT.

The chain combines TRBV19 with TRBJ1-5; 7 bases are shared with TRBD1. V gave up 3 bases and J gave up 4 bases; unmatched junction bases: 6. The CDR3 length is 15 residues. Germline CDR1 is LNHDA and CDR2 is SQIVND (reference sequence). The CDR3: CASSILQGVNQPQHF. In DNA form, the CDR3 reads TGTGCCAGTAGTATTTTGCAGGGGGTTAATCAGCCCCAGCATTTT.

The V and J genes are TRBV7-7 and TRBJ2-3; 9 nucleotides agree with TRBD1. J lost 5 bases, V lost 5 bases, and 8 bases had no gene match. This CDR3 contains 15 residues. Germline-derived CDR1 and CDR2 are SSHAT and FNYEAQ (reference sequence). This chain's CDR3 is CASSQGTGSIDTQYF. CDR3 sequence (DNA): TGTGCCAGCAGCCAAGGGACAGGGTCAATAGATACGCAGTATTTT. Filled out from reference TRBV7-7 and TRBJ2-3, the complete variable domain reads GAGVSQSPRYKVTKRGQDVTLRCDPISSHATLYWYQQALGQGPEFLTYFNYEAQPDKSGLPSDRFSAERPEGSISTLTIQRTEQRDSAMYRCASSQGTGSIDTQYFGPGTRLTVL.

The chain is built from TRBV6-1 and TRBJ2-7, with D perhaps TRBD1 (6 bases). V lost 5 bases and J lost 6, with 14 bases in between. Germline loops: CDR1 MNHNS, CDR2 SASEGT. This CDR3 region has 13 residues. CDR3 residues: CASSPAGEREQYF. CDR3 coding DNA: TGTGCCAGCAGTCCCGCAGGGGAACGCGAGCAGTACTTC.

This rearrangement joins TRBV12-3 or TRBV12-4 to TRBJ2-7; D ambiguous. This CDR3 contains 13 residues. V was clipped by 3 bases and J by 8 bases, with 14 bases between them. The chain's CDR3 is CASSFSQQSQQYF. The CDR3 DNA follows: TGTGCCAGCAGTTTTTCCCAGCAGTCGCAGCAGTACTTC.

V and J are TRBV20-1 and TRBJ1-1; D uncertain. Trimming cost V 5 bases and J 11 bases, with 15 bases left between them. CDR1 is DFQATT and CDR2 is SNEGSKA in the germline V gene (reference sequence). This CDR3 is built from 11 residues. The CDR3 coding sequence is TGCAGTGCTGGCGTTTTGGGGTATGCTTTCTTT. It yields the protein CSAGVLGYAFF.

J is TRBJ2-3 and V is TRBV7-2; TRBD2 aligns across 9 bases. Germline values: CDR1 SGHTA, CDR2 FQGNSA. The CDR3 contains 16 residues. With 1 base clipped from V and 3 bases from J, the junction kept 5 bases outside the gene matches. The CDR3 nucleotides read TGTGCCAGCAGCTTAGTTAGTAGCGGGAGTACAGATACGCAGTATTTT. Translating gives CASSLVSSGSTDTQYF.

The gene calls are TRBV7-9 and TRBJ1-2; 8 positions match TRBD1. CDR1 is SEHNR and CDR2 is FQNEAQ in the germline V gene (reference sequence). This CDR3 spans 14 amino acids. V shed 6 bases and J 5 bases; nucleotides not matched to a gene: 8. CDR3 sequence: CASSLVTGGYGYTF. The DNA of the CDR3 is TGTGCCAGCAGTCTTGTAACAGGGGGTTATGGCTACACCTTC.

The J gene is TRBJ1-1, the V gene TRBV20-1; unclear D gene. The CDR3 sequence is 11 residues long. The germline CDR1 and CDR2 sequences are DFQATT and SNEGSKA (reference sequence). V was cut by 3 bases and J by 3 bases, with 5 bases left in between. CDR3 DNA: TGCAGTGCTAGGCTCGACACTGAAGCTTTCTTT. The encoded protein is CSARLDTEAFF.

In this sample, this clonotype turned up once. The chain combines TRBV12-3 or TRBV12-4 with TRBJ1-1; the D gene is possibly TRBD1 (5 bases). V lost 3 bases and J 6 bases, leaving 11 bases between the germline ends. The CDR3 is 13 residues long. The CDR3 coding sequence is TGTGCCAGCAGTTTCGTACCGGGACCTGAAGCTTTCTTT. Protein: CASSFVPGPEAFF.

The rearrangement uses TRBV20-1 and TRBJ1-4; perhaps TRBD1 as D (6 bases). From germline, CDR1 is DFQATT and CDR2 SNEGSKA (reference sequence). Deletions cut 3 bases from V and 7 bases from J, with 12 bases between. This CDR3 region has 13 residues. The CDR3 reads CSARAYRVEKLFF. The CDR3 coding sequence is TGCAGTGCTAGGGCCTACAGGGTTGAAAAACTGTTTTTT.

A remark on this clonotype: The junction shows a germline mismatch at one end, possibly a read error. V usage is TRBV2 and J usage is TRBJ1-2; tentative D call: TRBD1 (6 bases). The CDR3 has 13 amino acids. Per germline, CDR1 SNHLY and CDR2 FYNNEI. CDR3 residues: CASTEQGNYGYTF. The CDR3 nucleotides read TGTGCCAGCACTGAACAGGGTAACTATGGCTACACCTTC.